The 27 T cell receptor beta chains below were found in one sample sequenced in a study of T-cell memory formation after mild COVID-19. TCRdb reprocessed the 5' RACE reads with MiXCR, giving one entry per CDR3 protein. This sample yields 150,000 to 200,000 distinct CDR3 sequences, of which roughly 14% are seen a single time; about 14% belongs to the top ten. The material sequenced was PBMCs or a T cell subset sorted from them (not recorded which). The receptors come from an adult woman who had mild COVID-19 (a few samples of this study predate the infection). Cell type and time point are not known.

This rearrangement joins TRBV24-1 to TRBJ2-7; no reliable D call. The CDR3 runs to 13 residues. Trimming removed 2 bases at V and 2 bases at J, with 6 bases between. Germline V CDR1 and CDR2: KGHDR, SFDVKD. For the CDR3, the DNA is TGTGCCACCAGTGATTCGCAGGCCTACGAGCAGTACTTC. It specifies CATSDSQAYEQYF.

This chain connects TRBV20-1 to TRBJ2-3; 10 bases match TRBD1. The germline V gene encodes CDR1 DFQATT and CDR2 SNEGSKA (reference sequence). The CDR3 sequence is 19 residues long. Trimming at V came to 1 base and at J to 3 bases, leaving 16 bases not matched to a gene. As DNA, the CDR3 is TGCAGTGCTAGAGTCCGGACTTTGGCGGACAGGGGGTTTACAGATACGCAGTATTTT. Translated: CSARVRTLADRGFTDTQYF.

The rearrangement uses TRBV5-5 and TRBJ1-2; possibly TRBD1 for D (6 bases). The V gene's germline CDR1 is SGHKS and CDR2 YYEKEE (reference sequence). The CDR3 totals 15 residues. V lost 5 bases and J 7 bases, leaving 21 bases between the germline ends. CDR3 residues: CASSQLPGQGSGYTF. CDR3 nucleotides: TGTGCCAGCAGTCAGCTCCCCGGGCAGGGGAGTGGCTACACCTTC.

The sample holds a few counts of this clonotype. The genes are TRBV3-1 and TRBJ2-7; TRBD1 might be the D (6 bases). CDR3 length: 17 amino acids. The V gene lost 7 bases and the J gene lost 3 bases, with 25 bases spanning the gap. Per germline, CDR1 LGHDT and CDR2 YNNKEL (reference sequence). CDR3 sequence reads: CASTSTLTGTTGYEQYF. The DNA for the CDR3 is TGTGCCAGCACCTCAACCTTGACCGGGACAACCGGCTACGAGCAGTACTTC.

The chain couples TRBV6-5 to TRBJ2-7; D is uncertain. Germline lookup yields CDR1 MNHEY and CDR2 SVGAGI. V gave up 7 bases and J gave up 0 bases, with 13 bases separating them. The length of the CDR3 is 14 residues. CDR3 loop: CASMVTVSSYEQYF. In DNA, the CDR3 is TGTGCCAGCATGGTAACGGTCAGCTCCTACGAGCAGTACTTC.

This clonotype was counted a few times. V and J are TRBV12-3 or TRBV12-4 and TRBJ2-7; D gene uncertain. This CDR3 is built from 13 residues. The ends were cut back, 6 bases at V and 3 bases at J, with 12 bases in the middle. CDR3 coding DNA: TGTGCCAGCAGCATCGGGTCTGGCTACGAGCAGTACTTC. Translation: CASSIGSGYEQYF.

The CDR3 loop reads CASSKSEGSVLTDTQYF. The CDR3, as DNA: TGCGCCAGCAGCAAGTCGGAGGGTAGCGTACTCACAGATACGCAGTATTTT. The chain links TRBV5-1 to TRBJ2-3, with a weak D call TRBD2 (6 bases). This CDR3 has 17 residues. Germline CDR1 SGHRS, CDR2 YFSETQ. Deletions cut 4 bases from V and 2 bases from J, with 20 bases between.

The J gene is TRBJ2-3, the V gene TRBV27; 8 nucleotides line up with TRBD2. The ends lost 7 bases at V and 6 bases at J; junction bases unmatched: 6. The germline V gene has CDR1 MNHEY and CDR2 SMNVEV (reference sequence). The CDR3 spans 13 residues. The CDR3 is CASTGGGGDTQYF. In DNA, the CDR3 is TGTGCCAGCACCGGAGGCGGGGGGGATACGCAGTATTTT.

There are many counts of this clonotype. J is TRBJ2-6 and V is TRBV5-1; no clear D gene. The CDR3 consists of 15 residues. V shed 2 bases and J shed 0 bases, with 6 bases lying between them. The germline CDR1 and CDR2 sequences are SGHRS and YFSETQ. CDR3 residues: CASSFGLSGANVLTF. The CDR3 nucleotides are TGCGCCAGCAGCTTTGGCCTCTCTGGGGCCAACGTCCTGACTTTC. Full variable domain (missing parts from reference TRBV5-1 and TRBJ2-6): KAGVTQTPRYLIKTRGQQVTLSCSPISGHRSVSWYQQTPGQGLQFLFEYFSETQRNKGNFPGRFSGRQFSNSRSEMNVSTLELGDSALYLCASSFGLSGANVLTFGAGSRLTVL.

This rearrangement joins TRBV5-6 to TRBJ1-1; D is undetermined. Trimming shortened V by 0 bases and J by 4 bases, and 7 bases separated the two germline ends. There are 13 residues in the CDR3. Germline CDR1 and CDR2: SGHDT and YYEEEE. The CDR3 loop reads CASSLVGTTEAFF. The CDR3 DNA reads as TGTGCCAGCAGCTTGGTGGGCACCACTGAAGCTTTCTTT.

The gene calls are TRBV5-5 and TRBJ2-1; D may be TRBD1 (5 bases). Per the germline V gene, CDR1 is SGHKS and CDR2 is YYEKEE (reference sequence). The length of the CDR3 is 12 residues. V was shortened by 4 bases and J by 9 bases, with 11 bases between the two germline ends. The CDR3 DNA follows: TGTGCCAGCAGCCAGGACAATGCTGAGCAGTTCTTC. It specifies CASSQDNAEQFF.

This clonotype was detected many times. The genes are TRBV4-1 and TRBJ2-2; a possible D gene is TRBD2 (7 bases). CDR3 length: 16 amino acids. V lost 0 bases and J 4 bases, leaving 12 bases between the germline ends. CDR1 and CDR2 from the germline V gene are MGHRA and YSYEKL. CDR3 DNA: TGCGCCAGCAGCCAAGAGGGGGGGGCTCTCACCGGGGAGCTGTTTTTT. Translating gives CASSQEGGALTGELFF.

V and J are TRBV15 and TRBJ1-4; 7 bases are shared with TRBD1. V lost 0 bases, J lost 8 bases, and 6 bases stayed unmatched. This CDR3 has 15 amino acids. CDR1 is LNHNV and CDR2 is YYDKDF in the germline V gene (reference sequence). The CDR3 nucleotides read TGTGCCACCAGCAGAGAAGGGGGCGAACAGGAAAAACTGTTTTTT. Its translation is CATSREGGEQEKLFF.

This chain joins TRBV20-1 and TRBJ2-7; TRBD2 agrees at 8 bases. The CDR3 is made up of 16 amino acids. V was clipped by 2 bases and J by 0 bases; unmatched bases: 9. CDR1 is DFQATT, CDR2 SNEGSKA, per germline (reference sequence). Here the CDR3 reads CSARLPGRDSSYEQYF. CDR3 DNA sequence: TGCAGTGCTAGACTTCCCGGGAGGGATAGCTCCTACGAGCAGTACTTC.

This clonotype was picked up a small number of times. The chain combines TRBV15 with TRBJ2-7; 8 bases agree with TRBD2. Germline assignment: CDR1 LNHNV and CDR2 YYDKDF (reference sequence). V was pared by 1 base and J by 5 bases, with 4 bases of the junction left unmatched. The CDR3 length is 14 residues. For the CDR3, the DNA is TGTGCCACCAGCAGAGTTAGCGGGATTGACGAGCAGTACTTC. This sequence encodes CATSRVSGIDEQYF.

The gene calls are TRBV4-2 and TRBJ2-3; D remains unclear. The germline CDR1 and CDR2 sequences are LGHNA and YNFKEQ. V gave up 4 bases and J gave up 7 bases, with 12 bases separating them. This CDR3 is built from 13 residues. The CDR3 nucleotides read TGTGCCAGCAGCCTATCTACCCTTCATACGCAGTATTTT. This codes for CASSLSTLHTQYF.

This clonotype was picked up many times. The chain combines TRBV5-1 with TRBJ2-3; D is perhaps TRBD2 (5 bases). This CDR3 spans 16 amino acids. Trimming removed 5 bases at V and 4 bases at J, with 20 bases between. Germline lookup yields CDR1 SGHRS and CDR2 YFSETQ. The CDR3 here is CASSQLETGSADTQYF. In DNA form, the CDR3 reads TGCGCCAGCAGTCAATTGGAAACGGGGAGCGCAGATACGCAGTATTTT.

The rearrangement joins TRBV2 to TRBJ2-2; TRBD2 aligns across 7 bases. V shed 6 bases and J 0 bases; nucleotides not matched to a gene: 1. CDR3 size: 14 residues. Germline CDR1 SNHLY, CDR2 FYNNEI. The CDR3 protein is CASRTSPNTGELFF. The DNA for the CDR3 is TGTGCCAGCAGGACTAGCCCGAACACCGGGGAGCTGTTTTTT.

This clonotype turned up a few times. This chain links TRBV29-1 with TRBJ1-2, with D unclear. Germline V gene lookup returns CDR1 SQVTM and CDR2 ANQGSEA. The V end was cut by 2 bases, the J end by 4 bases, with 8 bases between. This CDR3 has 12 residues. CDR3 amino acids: CSVEQVAYGYTF. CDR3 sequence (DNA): TGCAGCGTTGAACAGGTCGCCTATGGCTACACCTTC. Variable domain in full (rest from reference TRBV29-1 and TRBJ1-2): SAVISQKPSRDICQRGTSLTIQCQVDSQVTMMFWYRQQPGQSLTLIATANQGSEATYESGFVIDKFPISRPNLTFSTLTVSNMSPEDSSIYLCSVEQVAYGYTFGSGTRLTVV.

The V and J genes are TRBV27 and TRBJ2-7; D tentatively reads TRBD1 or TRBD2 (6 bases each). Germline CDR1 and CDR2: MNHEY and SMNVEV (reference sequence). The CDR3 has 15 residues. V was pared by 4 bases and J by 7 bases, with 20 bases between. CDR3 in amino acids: CASSSLQGPGGEQYF. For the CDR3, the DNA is TGTGCCAGCAGTTCCCTACAGGGTCCTGGAGGGGAGCAGTACTTC.

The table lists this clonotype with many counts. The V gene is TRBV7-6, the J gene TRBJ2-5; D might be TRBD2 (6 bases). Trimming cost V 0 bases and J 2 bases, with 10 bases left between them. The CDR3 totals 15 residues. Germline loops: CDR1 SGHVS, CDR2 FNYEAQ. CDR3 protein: CASSLAPSVQETQYF. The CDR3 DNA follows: TGTGCCAGCAGCTTAGCCCCTAGCGTTCAAGAGACCCAGTACTTC.

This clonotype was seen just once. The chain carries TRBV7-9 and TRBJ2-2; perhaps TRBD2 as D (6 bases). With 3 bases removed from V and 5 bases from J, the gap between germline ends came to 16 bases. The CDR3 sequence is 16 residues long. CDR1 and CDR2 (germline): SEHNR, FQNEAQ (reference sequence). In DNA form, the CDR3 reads TGTGCCAGCAGCTTTCCCGCGACTAGGAGGACCGGGGAGCTGTTTTTT. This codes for CASSFPATRRTGELFF. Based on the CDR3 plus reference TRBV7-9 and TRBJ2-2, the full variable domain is DTGVSQNPRHKITKRGQNVTFRCDPISEHNRLYWYRQTLGQGPEFLTYFQNEAQLEKSRLLSDRFSAERPKGSFSTLEIQRTEQGDSAMYLCASSFPATRRTGELFFGEGSRLTVL.

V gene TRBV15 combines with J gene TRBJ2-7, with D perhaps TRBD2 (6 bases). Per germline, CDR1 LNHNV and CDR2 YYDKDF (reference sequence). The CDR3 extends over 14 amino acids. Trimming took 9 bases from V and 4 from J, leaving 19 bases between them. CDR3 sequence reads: CATSRRREPYEQYF. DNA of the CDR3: TGTGCCACTTCTCGCAGGAGGGAGCCATACGAGCAGTACTTC.

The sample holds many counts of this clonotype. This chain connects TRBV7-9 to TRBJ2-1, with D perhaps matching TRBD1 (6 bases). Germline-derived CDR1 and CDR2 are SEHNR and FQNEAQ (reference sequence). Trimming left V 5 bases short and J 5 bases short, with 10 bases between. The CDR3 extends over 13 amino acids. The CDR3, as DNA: TGTGCCAGCAGCCCTGGACAGCACAATGAGCAGTTCTTC. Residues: CASSPGQHNEQFF. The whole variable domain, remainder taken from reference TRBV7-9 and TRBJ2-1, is DTGVSQNPRHKITKRGQNVTFRCDPISEHNRLYWYRQTLGQGPEFLTYFQNEAQLEKSRLLSDRFSAERPKGSFSTLEIQRTEQGDSAMYLCASSPGQHNEQFFGPGTRLTVL.

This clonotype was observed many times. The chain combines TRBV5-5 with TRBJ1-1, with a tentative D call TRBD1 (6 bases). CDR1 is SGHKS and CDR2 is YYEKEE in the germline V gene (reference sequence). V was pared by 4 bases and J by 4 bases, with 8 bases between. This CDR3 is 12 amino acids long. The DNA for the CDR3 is TGTGCCAGCAGCGCACAGGGCACTGAAGCTTTCTTT. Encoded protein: CASSAQGTEAFF.

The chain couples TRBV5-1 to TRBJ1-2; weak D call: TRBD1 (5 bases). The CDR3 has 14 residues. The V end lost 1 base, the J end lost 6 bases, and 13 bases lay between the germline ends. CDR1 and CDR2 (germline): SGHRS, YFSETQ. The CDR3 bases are TGCGCCAGCAGCTTGTCCGGGGGGAGTAATGGCTACACCTTC. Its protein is CASSLSGGSNGYTF.

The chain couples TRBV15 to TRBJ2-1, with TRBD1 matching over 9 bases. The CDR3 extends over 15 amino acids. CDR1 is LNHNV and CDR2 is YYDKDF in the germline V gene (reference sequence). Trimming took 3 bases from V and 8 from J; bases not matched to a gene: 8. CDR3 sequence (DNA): TGTGCCACCAGCAGTGATGGACAGGGGCTGCATGAGCAGTTCTTC. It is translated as CATSSDGQGLHEQFF. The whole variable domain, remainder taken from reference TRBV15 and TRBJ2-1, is DAMVIQNPRYQVTQFGKPVTLSCSQTLNHNVMYWYQQKSSQAPKLLFHYYDKDFNNEADTPDNFQSRRPNTSFCFLDIRSPGLGDTAMYLCATSSDGQGLHEQFFGPGTRLTVL.